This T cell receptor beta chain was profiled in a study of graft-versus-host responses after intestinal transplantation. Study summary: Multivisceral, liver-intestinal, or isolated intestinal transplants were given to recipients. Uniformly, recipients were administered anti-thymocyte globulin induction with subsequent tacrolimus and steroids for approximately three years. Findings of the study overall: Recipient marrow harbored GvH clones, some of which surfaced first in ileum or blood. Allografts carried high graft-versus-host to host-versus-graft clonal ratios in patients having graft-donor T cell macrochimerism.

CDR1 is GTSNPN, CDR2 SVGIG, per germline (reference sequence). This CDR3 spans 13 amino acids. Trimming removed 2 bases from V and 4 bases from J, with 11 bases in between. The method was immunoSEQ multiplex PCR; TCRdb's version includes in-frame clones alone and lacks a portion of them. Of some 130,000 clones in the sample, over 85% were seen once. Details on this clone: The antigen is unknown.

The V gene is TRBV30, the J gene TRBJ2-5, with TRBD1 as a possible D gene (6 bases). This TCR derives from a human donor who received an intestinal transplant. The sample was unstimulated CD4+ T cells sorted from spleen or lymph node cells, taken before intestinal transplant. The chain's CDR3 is CAWSTGWGETQYF. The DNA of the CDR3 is TGTGCCTGGAGTACAGGGTGGGGAGAGACCCAGTACTTC.